This T cell receptor beta chain was retrieved from a study of shared clonotypes between healthy human individuals. Study in general: Three plates were used per donor for CD4 naive, three for CD4 memory, two for CD8 naive and one for CD8 memory. Regarding the study as a whole: When naive CD4 clonotypes were compared across a few donors, approximately 4.9% were shared.

V dropped 6 bases and J dropped 6 bases, with 13 bases sitting between them. The CDR3 is made up of 13 amino acids. CDR1 MRHNA and CDR2 SNTAGT come from the germline V gene. Evenly divided among several immunoSEQ plates was the genomic DNA of each subset. Some clones are missing from TCRdb's copy, which holds only in-frame ones; the method was immunoSEQ multiplex PCR. The sample has roughly 2.2 million clones, about 92% seen once. This clone has only one observation. Its antigen is not known. Sequencing was done on a sample of naive CD4+ T cells from PBMCs. Indicated subset: CD45RA+ positively selected. This TCR was sampled from a young man in good health. Some clones in this sample may be carry-over from other donors' samples. This chain uses TRBV6-4 with TRBJ2-3; D ambiguous. The CDR3 reads CASRLTLKDTQYF. For the CDR3, the DNA is TGTGCCAGCAGATTGACCCTCAAGGATACGCAGTATTTT.